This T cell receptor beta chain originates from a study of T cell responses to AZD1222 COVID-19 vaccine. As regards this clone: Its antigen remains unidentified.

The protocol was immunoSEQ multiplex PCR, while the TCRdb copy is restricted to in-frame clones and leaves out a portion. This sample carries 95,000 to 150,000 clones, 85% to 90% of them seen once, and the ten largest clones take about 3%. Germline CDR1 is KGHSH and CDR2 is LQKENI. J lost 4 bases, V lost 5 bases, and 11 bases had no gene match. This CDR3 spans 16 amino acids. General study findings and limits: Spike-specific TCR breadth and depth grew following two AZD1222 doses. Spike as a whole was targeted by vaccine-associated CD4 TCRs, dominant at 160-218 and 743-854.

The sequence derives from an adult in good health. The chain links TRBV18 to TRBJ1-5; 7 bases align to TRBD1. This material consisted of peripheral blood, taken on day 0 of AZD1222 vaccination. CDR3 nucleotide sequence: TGTGCCAGCTCAACCCGGGACAGTCCTAGGAATCAGCCCCAGCATTTT. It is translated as CASSTRDSPRNQPQHF.